Listed below are T cell receptor beta chains from one sample, sequenced in a study of blood T cell repertoires in COVID-19. Generated by immunoSEQ multiplex PCR, the TCRdb table keeps only in-frame clones and is missing some. Of approximately 390,000 clones in the sample, about 90% were seen once. The sample taken for sequencing was peripheral blood. The receptors stem from a woman aged 55-69 years with COVID-19, enrolled during active disease. Each CDR3 is given with its conserved first and last residue. The D gene is left open where the match is weak. The size field is filled for only some rows; it gives once, few, many or a size class.

TRBV18,NA,NA,TRBJ1-2,TGTGCCAGCTCACCAAACCAGGTTGACTATGGCTACACCTTC,CASSPNQVDYGYTF
TRBV7-9,NA,NA,TRBJ1-1,TGTGCCAGCAGATCATTAGCGGGGGGTCCTGAAGCTTTCTTT,CASRSLAGGPEAFF
TRBV7-3,TRBD1,few,TRBJ2-5,TGTGCCAGCAGCCGGGTCGGGACAGGGGCAACCCAGTACTTC,CASSRVGTGATQYF
TRBV6-5,NA,NA,TRBJ1-1,TGTGCCAGCAGTTACTTTTCCCCACGGGACACTGAAGCTTTCTTT,CASSYFSPRDTEAFF
TRBV4-1,NA,NA,TRBJ2-7,TGCGCCAGCAGGGTCGGGATGGGAGGTTACGAGCAGTACTTC,CASRVGMGGYEQYF
TRBV2,NA,NA,TRBJ1-5,TGTGCCAGCAGTCCAGGTCATCAGCCCCAGCATTTT,CASSPGHQPQHF
TRBV5-1,TRBD1,NA,TRBJ2-7,TGCGCCAGCAGCTCCGGGACAGAGCCAATCTACGAGCAGTACTTC,CASSSGTEPIYEQYF
TRBV5-1,NA,once,TRBJ2-7,TGCGCCAGCAGCCCGAGAGTCAGGGGCTACGAGCAGTACTTC,CASSPRVRGYEQYF
TRBV12-5,NA,NA,TRBJ2-1,TGTGCTAGTGCCCAACCCCCAGGCAGCAATGAGCAGTTCTTC,CASAQPPGSNEQFF
TRBV7-2,TRBD1,NA,TRBJ1-3,TGTGCCAGCAGTCCGGGACAGGGGGCGTATGGAAACACCATATATTTT,CASSPGQGAYGNTIYF
TRBV24-1,TRBD1,NA,TRBJ2-5,TGTGCCACCAGTGACGTCGGACAGGGCCAAGAGACCCAGTACTTC,CATSDVGQGQETQYF
TRBV3-1/TRBV3-2,NA,NA,TRBJ2-7,TGTGCCAGCAGCTTAAGGACGGGGGAGCAGTACTTC,CASSLRTGEQYF
TRBV5-1,NA,NA,TRBJ2-1,TGCGCCAGCAGCTTGGACGGACAGACGCAGTACAATGAGCAGTTCTTC,CASSLDGQTQYNEQFF
TRBV5-1,TRBD1,NA,TRBJ1-1,TGCGCCAGCAGACCCGACAGGGCCCTTTCATGGGGCACTGAAGCTTTCTTT,CASRPDRALSWGTEAFF
TRBV7-9,NA,NA,TRBJ2-7,TGTGCCAGCGGGAGTTGGAGGTCGGACGAGCAGTACTTC,CASGSWRSDEQYF
TRBV6-5,NA,NA,TRBJ1-4,TGTGCCAGCAGTAGCGCCCCCGGAGGAGGTGAAAAACTGTTTTTT,CASSSAPGGGEKLFF
TRBV5-1,NA,NA,TRBJ1-6,TGCGCCAGCAGCTTCTACGGGACAAGGAATTCACCCCTCCACTTT,CASSFYGTRNSPLHF
TRBV12-5,NA,NA,TRBJ1-1,TGTGCTAGTGGCCCCCGGTCGAACACTGAAGCTTTCTTT,CASGPRSNTEAFF
TRBV9,NA,NA,TRBJ1-2,TGTGCCAGCAGTCGTAGCGGCTATGTGGAGGGCTACACCTTC,CASSRSGYVEGYTF
TRBV5-1,NA,NA,TRBJ2-7,TGCGCCAGCCACAGCGGCCCCAGGACCTACGAGCAGTACTTC,CASHSGPRTYEQYF
TRBV11-2,NA,NA,TRBJ1-2,TGTGCCAGCAGAATCGGGGGATTCGTCTACACCTTC,CASRIGGFVYTF
TRBV5-5,TRBD1,few,TRBJ2-7,TGTGCCAGCAGCACGGACAGGGGGCACTACGAGCAGTACTTC,CASSTDRGHYEQYF
TRBV28,NA,NA,TRBJ2-7,TGTGCCAGCAGGAGCACAGGGACACTCTCCTACGAGCAGTACTTC,CASRSTGTLSYEQYF
TRBV27,NA,NA,TRBJ2-2,TGTGCCAGCAGTTTATCGAACAGGGTCGCGAACACCGGGGAGCTGTTTTTT,CASSLSNRVANTGELFF